A single sample is the source of the 3 T cell receptor beta chains below, sequenced in a study of blood T cell repertoires in COVID-19. Only in-frame clones appear in the TCRdb table, and some are missing; sequencing was by immunoSEQ multiplex PCR. The sample has approximately 460,000 clones, approximately 92% seen once. The sequencing input was peripheral blood. The origin of the receptors is a man aged 18 to 35 with COVID-19, enrolled during active disease.

This chain links TRBV29-1 with TRBJ1-1; TRBD1 agrees at 11 bases. V lost 7 bases and J lost 5; bases outside the gene matches: 9. This CDR3 region has 14 residues. Germline V gene lookup returns CDR1 SQVTM and CDR2 ANQGSEA. CDR3 DNA: TGCAGCGCCTACGGACAGGGGGCTGGGACTGAAGCTTTCTTT. Encoded protein: CSAYGQGAGTEAFF.

The rearrangement joins TRBV14 to TRBJ2-5; maybe TRBD2 (6 bases). The V end was cut by 3 bases, the J end by 5 bases, with 13 bases between. The CDR3 is made up of 14 amino acids. Germline-derived CDR1 and CDR2 are SGHDN and FVKESK. In DNA, the CDR3 is TGTGCCAGCAGCCAGTCGCGCGGAGGGGAGACCCAGTACTTC. Protein sequence: CASSQSRGGETQYF.

The chain has TRBV9 and TRBJ2-1; 14 bases are a match to TRBD2. With V trimmed by 4 bases and J by 10 bases, 7 bases remained unmatched. Germline lookup yields CDR1 SGDLS and CDR2 YYNGEE. This CDR3 region has 15 residues. The CDR3 region has the DNA TGTGCCAGCAGCCCCTGGACTAGCGGGAGGAGGGAGCAGTTCTTC. Amino acid sequence: CASSPWTSGRREQFF.